Each of the 2 T cell receptor beta chains below was sequenced from the same sample in a study of shared clonotypes between healthy human individuals. Profiled with immunoSEQ multiplex PCR; TCRdb holds only in-frame clones, not every one. The top ten hold about 0.41% of the sample, which has 2 million to 2.5 million clones, approximately 93% seen once. The sample comprised naive CD4+ T cells from PBMCs. This sample's subset: CD45RA+ positively selected. The source of these receptors is a man aged 18 to 30 in good health. Some clones in this sample may be carry-over from other donors' samples.

The chain combines TRBV11-2 with TRBJ1-4, with a possible D match to TRBD1 (6 bases). The CDR3 covers 16 residues. V lost 5 bases and J 11 bases, leaving 24 bases between the germline ends. CDR1 and CDR2 from the germline V gene are SGHAT and FQNNGV. The DNA of the CDR3 is TGTGCCAGCAGCGCACACCTCCCAGGGGTCCCGAGGAAACTGTTTTTT. This translates into CASSAHLPGVPRKLFF.

To note about this clone: Other DNA sequences from this sample encode an identical CDR3 as well. V gene TRBV5-1 combines with J gene TRBJ2-7; 11 bases fit TRBD1. The CDR3 spans 15 residues. V lost 4 bases, J lost 0 bases, and 3 bases stayed unmatched. Germline values: CDR1 SGHRS, CDR2 YFSETQ. The CDR3 spells CASSPGTGGSYEQYF. CDR3 nucleotide sequence: TGCGCCAGCAGCCCAGGGACAGGGGGCTCCTACGAGCAGTACTTC.